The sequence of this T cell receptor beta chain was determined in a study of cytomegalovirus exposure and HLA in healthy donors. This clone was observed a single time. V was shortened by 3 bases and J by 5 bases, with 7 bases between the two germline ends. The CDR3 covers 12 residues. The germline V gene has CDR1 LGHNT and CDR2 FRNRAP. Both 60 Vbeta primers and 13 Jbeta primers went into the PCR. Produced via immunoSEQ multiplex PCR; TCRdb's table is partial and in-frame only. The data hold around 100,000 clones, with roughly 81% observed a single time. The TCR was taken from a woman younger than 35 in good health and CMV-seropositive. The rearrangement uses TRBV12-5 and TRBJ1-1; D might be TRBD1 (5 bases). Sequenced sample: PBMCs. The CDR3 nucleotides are TGTGCTAGTGGTTTAGGGGATACTGAAGCTTTCTTT. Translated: CASGLGDTEAFF.